The clone carrying this T cell receptor (beta chain) was picked up a small number of times. Its antigen is not known. Per germline, CDR1 LGHDT and CDR2 YNNKEL (reference sequence). The V end was cut by 2 bases, the J end by 0 bases, with 8 bases between. The CDR3 spans 15 residues. The sample comes from a study of identical twins. General study findings and limits: In cord blood, abundant beta clonotypes had fewer insertions; memory showed no trend. Sequences that were beta out-of-frame showed weaker excess twin sharing.

TCRdb passed the 5' RACE reads through MiXCR, listing each CDR3 protein once. The sample shows roughly 720,000 distinct CDR3 sequences, about 18% of them seen only once. In addition, the sample was reused for a study of T cells expressing NK-cell markers. That source reports: These clonotypes, the leaders elsewhere, also led the CD3+CD56-NKG2C+ fraction in several donors. Clarity on HCMV specificity was lacking for the expanded NKG2C+ T cell clones.

This clonotype originated in a woman aged 18-29 years in good health. V and J are TRBV3-1 and TRBJ2-4, with D possibly matching TRBD2 (5 bases). Input material: PBMCs. As DNA, the CDR3 is TGTGCCAGCAGCCAAAACGGACTAGCCAAAAACATTCAGTACTTC. Amino acids: CASSQNGLAKNIQYF.